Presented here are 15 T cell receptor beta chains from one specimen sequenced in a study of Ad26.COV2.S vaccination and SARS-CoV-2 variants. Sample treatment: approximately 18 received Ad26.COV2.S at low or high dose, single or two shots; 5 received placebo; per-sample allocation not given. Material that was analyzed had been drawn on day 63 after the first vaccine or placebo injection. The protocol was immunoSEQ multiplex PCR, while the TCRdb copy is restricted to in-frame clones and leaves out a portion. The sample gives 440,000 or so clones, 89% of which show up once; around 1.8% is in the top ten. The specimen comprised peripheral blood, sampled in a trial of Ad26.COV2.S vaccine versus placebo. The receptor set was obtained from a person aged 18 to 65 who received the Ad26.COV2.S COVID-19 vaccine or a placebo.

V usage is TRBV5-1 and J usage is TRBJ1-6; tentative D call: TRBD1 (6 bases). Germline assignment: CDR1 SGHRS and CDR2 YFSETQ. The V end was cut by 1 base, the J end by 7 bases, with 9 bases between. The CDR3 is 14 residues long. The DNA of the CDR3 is TGCGCCAGCAGCTTGTTGACAGGAAATTCACCCCTCCACTTT. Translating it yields CASSLLTGNSPLHF.

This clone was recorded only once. The CDR3 DNA follows: TGTGCCAGCAGCTTCGACAGGGCCTATGGCTACACCTTC. It encodes CASSFDRAYGYTF. The chain joins TRBV28 to TRBJ1-2; the match to TRBD1 covers 7 bases. The CDR3 runs to 13 residues. CDR1 and CDR2 from the germline V gene are MDHEN and SYDVKM. Trimming at V came to 6 bases and at J to 4 bases, leaving 5 bases not matched to a gene.

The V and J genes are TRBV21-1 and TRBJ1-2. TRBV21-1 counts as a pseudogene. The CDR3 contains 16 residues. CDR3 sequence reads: CASSKDPKGGNYGYTF. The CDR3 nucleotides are TGTGCCAGCAGCAAAGATCCCAAGGGGGGCAACTATGGCTACACCTTC.

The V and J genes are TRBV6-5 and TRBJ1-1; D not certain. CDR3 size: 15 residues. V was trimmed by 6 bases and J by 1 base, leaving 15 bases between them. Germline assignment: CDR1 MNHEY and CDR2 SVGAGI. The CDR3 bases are TGTGCCAGCAGGTACCAGGCGCATGCGAACACTGAAGCTTTCTTT. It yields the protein CASRYQAHANTEAFF.

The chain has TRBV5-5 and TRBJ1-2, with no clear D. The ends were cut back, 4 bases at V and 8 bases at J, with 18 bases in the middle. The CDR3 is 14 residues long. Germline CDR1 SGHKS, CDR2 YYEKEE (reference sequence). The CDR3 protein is CASSPPSPIGGYTF. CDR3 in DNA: TGTGCCAGCAGCCCCCCATCACCGATTGGCGGCTACACCTTC.

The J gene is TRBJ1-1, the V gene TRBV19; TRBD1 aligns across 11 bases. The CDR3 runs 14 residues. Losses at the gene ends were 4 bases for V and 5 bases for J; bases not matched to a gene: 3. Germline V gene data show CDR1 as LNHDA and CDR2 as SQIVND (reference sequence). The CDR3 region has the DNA TGTGCCAGTAGTAGTGGACAGGGGGCGACTGAAGCTTTCTTT. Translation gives CASSSGQGATEAFF.

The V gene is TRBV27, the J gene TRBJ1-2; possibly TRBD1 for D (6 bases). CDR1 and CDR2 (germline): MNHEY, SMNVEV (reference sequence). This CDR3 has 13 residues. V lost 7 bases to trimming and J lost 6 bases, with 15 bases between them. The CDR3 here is CASKRTATDGYTF. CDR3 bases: TGTGCCAGCAAGAGGACAGCCACTGATGGCTACACCTTC.

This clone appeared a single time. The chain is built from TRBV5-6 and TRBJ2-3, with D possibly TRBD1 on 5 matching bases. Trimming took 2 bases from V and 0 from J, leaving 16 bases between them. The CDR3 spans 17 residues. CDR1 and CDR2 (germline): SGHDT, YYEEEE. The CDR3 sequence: CASSFSHDSTSTDTQYF. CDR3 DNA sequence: TGTGCCAGCAGCTTCTCTCACGACAGTACTAGCACAGATACGCAGTATTTT.

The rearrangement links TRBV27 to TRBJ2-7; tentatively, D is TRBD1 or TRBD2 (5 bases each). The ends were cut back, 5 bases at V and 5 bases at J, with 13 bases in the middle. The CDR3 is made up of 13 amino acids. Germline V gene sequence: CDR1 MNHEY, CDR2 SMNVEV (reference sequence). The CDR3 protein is CASSTHWGNEQYF. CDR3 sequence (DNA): TGTGCCAGCAGTACCCACTGGGGGAACGAGCAGTACTTC.

The DNA for the CDR3 is TGTGCCAGCAGCCAAGAACAGGCGTCCTACGAGCAGTACTTC. Translating gives CASSQEQASYEQYF. This chain uses TRBV4-2 with TRBJ2-7; possibly TRBD1 for D (5 bases). The CDR3 covers 14 residues. The germline V gene encodes CDR1 LGHNA and CDR2 YNFKEQ. With 0 bases removed from V and 1 base from J, the gap between germline ends came to 7 bases.

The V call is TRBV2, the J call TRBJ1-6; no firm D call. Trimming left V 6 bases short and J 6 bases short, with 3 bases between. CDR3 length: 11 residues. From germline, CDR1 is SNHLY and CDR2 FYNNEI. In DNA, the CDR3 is TGTGCCAGCAGAATTAATTCACCCCTCCACTTT. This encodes CASRINSPLHF.

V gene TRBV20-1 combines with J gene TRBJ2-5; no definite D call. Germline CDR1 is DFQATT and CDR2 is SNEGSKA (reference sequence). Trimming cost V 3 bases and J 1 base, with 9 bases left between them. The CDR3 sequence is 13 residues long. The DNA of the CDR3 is TGCAGTGCTAGTCAGTCTCCCCAAGAGACCCAGTACTTC. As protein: CSASQSPQETQYF.

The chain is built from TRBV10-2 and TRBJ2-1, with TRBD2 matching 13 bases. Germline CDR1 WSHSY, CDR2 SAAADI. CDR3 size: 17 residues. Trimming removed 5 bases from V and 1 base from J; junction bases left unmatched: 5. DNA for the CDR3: TGCGCCAGCAGTCCCGGGACTAGCGGGGTTTCCTACAATGAGCAGTTCTTC. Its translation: CASSPGTSGVSYNEQFF.

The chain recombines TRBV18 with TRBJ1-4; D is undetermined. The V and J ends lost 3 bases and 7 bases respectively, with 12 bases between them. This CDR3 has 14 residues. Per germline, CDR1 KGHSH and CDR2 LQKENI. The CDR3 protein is CASSPLGNSEKLFF. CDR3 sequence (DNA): TGTGCCAGCTCACCTTTGGGGAATAGTGAAAAACTGTTTTTT.

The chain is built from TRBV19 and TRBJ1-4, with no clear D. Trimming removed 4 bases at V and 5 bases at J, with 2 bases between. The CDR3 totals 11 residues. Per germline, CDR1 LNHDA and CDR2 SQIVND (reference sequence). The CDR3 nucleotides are TGTGCCAGTAGTAGGAATGAAAAACTGTTTTTT. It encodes CASSRNEKLFF.